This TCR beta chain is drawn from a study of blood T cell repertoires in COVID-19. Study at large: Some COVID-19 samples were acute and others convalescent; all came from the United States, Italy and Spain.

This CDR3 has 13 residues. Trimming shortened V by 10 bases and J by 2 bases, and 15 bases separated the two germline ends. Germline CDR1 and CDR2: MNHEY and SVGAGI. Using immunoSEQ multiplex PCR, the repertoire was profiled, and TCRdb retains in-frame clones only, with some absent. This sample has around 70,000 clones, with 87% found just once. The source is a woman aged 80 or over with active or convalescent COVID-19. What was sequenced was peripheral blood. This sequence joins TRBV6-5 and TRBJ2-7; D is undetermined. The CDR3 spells CATLERPPYEQYF. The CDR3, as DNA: TGTGCCACTCTAGAGAGGCCCCCCTACGAGCAGTACTTC.